This T cell receptor (beta chain) was documented in a study of blood T cell repertoires in COVID-19. Study overall: Both acute and convalescent COVID-19 samples were obtained from the United States, Italy and Spain. From T cells, B-cell-depleted T cells, or PBMCs came the material, which was cDNA or gDNA.

TCRdb's table, derived via immunoSEQ multiplex PCR, lists solely in-frame clones and lacks some. Of roughly 70,000 clones in the sample, around 84% are singletons; the top ten hold under 4%. The CDR3 is 16 amino acids. V was pared by 3 bases and J by 1 base, with 18 bases between. Germline values: CDR1 DFQATT, CDR2 SNEGSKA (reference sequence). Sample: peripheral blood. The chain carries TRBV20-1 and TRBJ2-5; a weak D match, TRBD1 (6 bases). The sequence was collected from a man aged 45 to 65 with active COVID-19. CDR3 nucleotides: TGCAGTGCTAGTCCGTGGGGGCGTAGGTCCCAAGAGACCCAGTACTTC. Residues: CSASPWGRRSQETQYF.